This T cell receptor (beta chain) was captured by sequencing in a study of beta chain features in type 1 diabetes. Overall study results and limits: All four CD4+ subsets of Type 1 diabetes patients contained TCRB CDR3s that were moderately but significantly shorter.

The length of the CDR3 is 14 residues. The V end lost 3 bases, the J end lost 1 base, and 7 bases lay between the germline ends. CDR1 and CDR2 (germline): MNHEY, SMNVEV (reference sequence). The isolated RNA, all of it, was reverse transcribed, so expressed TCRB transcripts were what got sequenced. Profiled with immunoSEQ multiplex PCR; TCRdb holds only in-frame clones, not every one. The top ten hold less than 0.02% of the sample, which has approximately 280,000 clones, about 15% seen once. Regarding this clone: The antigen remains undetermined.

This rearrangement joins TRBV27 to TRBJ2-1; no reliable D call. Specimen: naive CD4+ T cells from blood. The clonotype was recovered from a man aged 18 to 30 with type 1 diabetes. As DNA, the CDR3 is TGTGCCAGCAGTTTTGTGACTTCCTACAATGAGCAGTTCTTC. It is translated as CASSFVTSYNEQFF.